This T cell receptor (beta chain) was recorded in a study of early T cells in non-severe SARS-CoV-2 infection. Study-wide points: Lookups in VDJdb leaned toward anti-spike CD8 responses and missed private and CD4 specificities.

This clonotype has ten or more counts. Antigen unknown. TCRdb used MiXCR to reprocess the 5' RACE reads, holding one entry per CDR3 protein. The sample has some 30,000 distinct CDR3 sequences; more than 4% are singletons. This receptor was identified in an adult who was a healthcare worker with PCR-confirmed SARS-CoV-2 infection or an uninfected control (not recorded which). Material for sequencing was whole blood.

CDR3 sequence (DNA): TGTGCCAGCAGTTTATTGGGAGGACAGGGCGTGCAGCCCCAGCATTTT. Translation: CASSLLGGQGVQPQHF. The rearrangement links TRBV12-3 or TRBV12-4 to TRBJ1-5, with 8 bases that match TRBD1. Trimming took 2 bases from V and 7 from J; bases not matched to a gene: 10. The CDR3 is 16 amino acids.